This T cell receptor (beta chain) was sequenced during a study of T-cell memory formation after mild COVID-19. General study findings and limits: Nothing confirmed that second-wave clones peaking on day 37 were specific for SARS-CoV-2.

This clonotype was found a few times. Its antigen is not identified. Via MiXCR, TCRdb re-called the 5' RACE reads, giving one row per CDR3 protein. The sample contains about 210,000 distinct CDR3 sequences, approximately 30% of which appear only once. The sequence came from an adult woman who had mild COVID-19 (a few samples of this study predate the infection). Cell type and time point are not known. Sequencing used PBMCs or a T cell subset sorted from them (not recorded which).

CDR3 protein: CASSPGWNQPQHF. The DNA of the CDR3 is TGTGCCAGCAGCCCCGGTTGGAATCAGCCCCAGCATTTT. The chain is built from TRBV3-1 and TRBJ1-5; D remains ambiguous. The CDR3 is made up of 13 amino acids. V was trimmed by 4 bases and J by 4 bases, leaving 8 bases between them. CDR1 is LGHDT and CDR2 is YNNKEL in the germline V gene (reference sequence). Looking up the rest from reference TRBV3-1 and TRBJ1-5 gives the full variable domain: DTAVSQTPKYLVTQMGNDKSIKCEQNLGHDTMYWYKQDSKKFLKIMFSYNNKELIINETVPNRFSPKSPDKAHLNLHINSLELGDSAVYFCASSPGWNQPQHFGDGTRLSIL.